Detailed here is one T cell receptor (beta chain). This record comes from a study of control samples from healthy donors and cancer patients. Sequencing used immunoSEQ multiplex PCR; TCRdb keeps in-frame clones, though not all of them. The table has about 160,000 clones, 80% to 95% seen once; the top ten hold more than 4.5%. The CDR3 has 11 residues. Trimming pared 6 bases from V and 3 bases from J, leaving 3 bases between. The germline V gene has CDR1 ENHRY and CDR2 SYGVKD. V usage is TRBV10-3 and J usage is TRBJ1-3, with D unresolved. Sequenced input: blood. The TCR was taken from a man aged 18 to 30 in good health. The CDR3 protein is CAIRGGNTIYF. In DNA form, the CDR3 reads TGTGCCATCAGGGGTGGAAACACCATATATTTT.